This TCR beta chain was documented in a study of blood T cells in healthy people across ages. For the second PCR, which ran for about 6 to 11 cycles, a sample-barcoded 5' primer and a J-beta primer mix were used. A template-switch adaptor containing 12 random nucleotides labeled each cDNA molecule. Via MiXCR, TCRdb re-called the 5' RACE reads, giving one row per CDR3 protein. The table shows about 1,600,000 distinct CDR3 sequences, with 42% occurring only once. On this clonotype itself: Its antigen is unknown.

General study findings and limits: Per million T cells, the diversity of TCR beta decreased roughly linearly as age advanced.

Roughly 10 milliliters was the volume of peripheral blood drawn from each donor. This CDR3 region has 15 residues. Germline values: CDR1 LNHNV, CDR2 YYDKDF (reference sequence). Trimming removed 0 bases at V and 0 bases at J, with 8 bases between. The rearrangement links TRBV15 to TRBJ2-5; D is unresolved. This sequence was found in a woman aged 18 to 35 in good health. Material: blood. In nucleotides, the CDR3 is TGTGCCACCAGCAGAGATTTTGGGAACCAAGAGACCCAGTACTTC. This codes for CATSRDFGNQETQYF.